The entry below describes one T cell receptor beta chain. Antigen specificity is unknown. The data were obtained in a study of T cells in Graves' hyperthyroidism and ophthalmopathy. On the study more broadly: Peripheral blood was acquired at first diagnosis, ahead of any therapy whatsoever.

The length of the CDR3 is 13 residues. V lost 7 bases and J lost 1, with 10 bases in between. Study-wide findings and caveats: Stable hyperthyroidism and ophthalmopathy were separated using 13 V-J signatures. Appearing also in blood were most of the thyroid clonotypes expanded above 0.001. The model predicted ophthalmopathy a median around 6 months before onset.

It was RNA transcripts that yielded the amplified TCR beta CDR3 regions. The HTBI set primed first-round TCR CDR3 RT-PCR. TCRdb ran MiXCR on the multiplex PCR reads and lists one entry per CDR3 protein. The sample yields fewer than 250,000 distinct CDR3 sequences, around 25% seen once. The sequenced material came from blood. The rearrangement links TRBV12-3 or TRBV12-4 to TRBJ1-1; D not resolved. This TCR was recovered from a woman aged 40 to 49 with Graves' ophthalmopathy. In DNA, the CDR3 is TGTGCCAGCACCCTAAACACGAACACTGAAGCTTTCTTT. Its translation: CASTLNTNTEAFF.